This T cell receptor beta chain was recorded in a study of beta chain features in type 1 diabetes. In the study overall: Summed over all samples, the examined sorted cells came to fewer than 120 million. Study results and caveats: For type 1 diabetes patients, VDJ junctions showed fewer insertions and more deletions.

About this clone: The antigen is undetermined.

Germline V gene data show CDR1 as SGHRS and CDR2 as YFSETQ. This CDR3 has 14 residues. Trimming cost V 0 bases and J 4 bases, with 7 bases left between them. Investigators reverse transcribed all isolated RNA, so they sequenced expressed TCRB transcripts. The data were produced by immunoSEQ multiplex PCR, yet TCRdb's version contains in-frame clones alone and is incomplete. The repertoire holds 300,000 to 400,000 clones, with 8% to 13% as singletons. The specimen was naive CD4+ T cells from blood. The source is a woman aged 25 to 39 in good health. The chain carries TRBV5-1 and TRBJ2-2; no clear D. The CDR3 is CASSLDMSTGELFF. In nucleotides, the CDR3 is TGCGCCAGCAGCTTGGATATGAGCACCGGGGAGCTGTTTTTT. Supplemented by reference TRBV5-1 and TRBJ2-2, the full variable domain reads KAGVTQTPRYLIKTRGQQVTLSCSPISGHRSVSWYQQTPGQGLQFLFEYFSETQRNKGNFPGRFSGRQFSNSRSEMNVSTLELGDSALYLCASSLDMSTGELFFGEGSRLTVL.